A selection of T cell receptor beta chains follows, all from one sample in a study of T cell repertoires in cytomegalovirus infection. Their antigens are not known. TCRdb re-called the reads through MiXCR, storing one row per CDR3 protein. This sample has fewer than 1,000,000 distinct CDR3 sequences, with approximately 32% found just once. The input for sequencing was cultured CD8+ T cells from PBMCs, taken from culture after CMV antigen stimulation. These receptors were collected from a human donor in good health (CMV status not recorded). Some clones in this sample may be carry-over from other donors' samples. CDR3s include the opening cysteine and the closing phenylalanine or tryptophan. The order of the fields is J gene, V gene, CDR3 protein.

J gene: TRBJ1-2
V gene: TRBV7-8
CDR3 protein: CASSLAMIGYTF

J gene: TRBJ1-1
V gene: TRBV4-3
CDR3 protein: CASSQYGGDTEAFF

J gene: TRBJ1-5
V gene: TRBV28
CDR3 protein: CASLGAQGSSNQPQHF

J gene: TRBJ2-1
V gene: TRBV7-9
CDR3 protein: CASSPSPGDRASNEQFF

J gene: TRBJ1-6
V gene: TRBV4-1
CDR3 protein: CASSQGTGEGSPLHF

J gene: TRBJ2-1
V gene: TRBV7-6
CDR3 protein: CASSLKLVNEQFF

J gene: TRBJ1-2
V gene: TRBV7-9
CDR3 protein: CASSSAVGPGYGYTF

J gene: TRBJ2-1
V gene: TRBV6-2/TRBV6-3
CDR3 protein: CASSYMAGGFNEQFF

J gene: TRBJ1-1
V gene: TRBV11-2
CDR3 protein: CASSLWGYEGKDTEAFF

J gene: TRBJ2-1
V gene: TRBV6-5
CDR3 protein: CASSSPGDYNEQFF

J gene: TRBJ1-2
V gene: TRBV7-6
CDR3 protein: CASSLKDGKNYGYTF

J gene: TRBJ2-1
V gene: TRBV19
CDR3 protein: CASSRTGLAGDNEQFF

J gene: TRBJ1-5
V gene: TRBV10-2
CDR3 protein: CASSESVGWDQPQHF

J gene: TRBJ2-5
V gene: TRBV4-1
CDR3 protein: CASSQVVTSGGLQETQYF

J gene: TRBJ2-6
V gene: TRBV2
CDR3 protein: CASRTLQGNSGANVLTF

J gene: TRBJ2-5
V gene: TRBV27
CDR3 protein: CASKISGGETQYF

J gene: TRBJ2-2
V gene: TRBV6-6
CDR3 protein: CASSFYSAKDTGELFF

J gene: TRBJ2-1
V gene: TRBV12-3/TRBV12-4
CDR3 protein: CASGSRADEQFF

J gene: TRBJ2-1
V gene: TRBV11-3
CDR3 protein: CASSGYGEDNEQFF

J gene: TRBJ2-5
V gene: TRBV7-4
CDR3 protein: CASRGDRGHETQYF

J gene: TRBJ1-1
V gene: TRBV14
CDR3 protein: CASSQAGVGNTEAFF

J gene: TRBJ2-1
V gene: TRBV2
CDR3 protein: CASSSNPGTSVYNEQFF

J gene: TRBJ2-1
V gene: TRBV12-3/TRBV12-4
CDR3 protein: CASTWGGSSYNEQFF

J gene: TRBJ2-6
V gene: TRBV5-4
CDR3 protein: CASSSGMDSYHPSGANVLTF

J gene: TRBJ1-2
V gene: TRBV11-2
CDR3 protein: CASSLTDGYTF

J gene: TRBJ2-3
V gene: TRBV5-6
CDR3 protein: CASSDRDRGSADTQYF

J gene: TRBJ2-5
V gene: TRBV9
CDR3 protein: CASGGETQYF

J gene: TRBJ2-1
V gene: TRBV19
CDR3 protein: CASSITGGQLNEQFF

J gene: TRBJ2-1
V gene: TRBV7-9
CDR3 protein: CASSSRRHYNEQFF

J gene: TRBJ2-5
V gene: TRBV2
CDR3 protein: CAGTGDQETQYF

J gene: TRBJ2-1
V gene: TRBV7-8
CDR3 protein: CASSSEKNEQFF

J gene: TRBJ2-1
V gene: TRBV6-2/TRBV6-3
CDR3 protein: CASRTSGGALEQFF

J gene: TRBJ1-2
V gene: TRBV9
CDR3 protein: CASSVGGEGYTF

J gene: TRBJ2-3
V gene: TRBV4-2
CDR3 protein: CASSQLGETSGGTTQYF

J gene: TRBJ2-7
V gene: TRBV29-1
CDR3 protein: CSALHTQGEQYF

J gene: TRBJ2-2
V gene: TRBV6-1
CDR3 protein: CASSASSPGELFF

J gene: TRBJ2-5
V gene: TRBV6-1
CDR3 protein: CASSEAGGLGETQYF

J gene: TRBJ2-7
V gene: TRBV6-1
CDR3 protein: CASSTGEAPYEQYF

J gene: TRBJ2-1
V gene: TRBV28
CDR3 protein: CATARDSYNEQFF

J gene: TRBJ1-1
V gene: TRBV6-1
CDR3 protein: CASSEAGAGLRTEAFF

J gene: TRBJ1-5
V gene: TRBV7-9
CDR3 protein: CASSSQNQPQHF

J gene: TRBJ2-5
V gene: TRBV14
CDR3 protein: CASSQTGTPIQYF

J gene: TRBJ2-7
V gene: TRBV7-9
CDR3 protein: CASTNRGAYEQYF

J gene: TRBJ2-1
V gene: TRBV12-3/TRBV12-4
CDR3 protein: CAISLERGGMDEQFF

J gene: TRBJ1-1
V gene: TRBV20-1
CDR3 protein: CSAISGGQSVTEAFF

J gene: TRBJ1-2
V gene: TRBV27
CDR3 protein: CASSLSPPDRGTYGYTF

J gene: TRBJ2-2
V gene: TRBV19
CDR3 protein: CASSILTSGSGELFF

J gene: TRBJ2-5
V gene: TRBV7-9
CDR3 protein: CASSPAGQGRETQYF

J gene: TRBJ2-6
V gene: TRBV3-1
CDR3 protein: CASSQEATALSGANVLTF

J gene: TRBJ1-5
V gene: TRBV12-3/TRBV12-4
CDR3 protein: CASSLSSGTSNQPQHF

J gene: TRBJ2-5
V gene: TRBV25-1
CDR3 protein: CASSESAGEETQYF

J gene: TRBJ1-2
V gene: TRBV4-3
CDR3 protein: CASSPDREVYTF

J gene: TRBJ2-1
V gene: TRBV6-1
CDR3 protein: CASSEVGPGLAGSYNEQFF

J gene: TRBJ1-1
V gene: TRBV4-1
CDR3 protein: CASSQVGQVGTEAFF

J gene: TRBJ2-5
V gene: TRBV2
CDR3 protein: CASSLRGPQTETQYF

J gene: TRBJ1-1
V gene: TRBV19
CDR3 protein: CASMAENTEAFF